Sequencing of this TCR beta chain was carried out in a study of T cell repertoires in cytomegalovirus infection. In regard to this clonotype: Antigen unknown.

Study-wide results and caveats: Using cumulative public TCR beta family frequency, the authors identified those who carried CMV together with the relevant HLA.

TCRdb called the reads again in MiXCR, with one record for every CDR3 protein. There are around 49,000 distinct CDR3 sequences in the sample; over 15% occur only once, and roughly 29% lies in the top ten. This specimen consisted of CD8+ T cells from cultured PBMCs, obtained from culture after CMV antigen stimulation. The clonotype comes from a human donor in good health (CMV status not recorded). Some clones in this sample may be carry-over from other donors' samples.

The chain's CDR3 is CASIPKGSYNEQFF. In nucleotides, the CDR3 is TGTGCCAGCATCCCTAAAGGCTCCTACAATGAGCAGTTCTTC. J is TRBJ2-1 and V is TRBV2; D unresolved. The V gene's germline CDR1 is SNHLY and CDR2 FYNNEI. V shed 7 bases and J shed 0 bases, with 10 bases lying between them. This CDR3 spans 14 amino acids.